The 4 T cell receptor beta chains below were found in one sample sequenced in a study of blood T cell repertoires in COVID-19. Profiling relied on immunoSEQ multiplex PCR, and the TCRdb table lists in-frame clones only, not all of them. The data hold approximately 130,000 clones, with roughly four fifths observed a single time. The sample taken for sequencing was peripheral blood. The receptor set was obtained from a human donor in a cohort sampled during active COVID-19.

The chain recombines TRBV27 with TRBJ2-4; maybe TRBD1 (6 bases). The V gene lost 3 bases and the J gene lost 0 bases, with 9 bases spanning the gap. The CDR3 totals 15 residues. Per the germline V gene, CDR1 is MNHEY and CDR2 is SMNVEV (reference sequence). CDR3 loop: CASSLYREAKNIQYF. CDR3 in DNA: TGTGCCAGCAGTTTGTACAGGGAAGCCAAAAACATTCAGTACTTC.

The V gene is TRBV28, the J gene TRBJ2-5; 10 bases are a match to TRBD2. The CDR3 covers 16 residues. V lost 4 bases to trimming and J lost 10 bases; unmatched junction nucleotides: 15. CDR1 and CDR2 from the germline V gene are MDHEN and SYDVKM. The CDR3 region is CASSSTGTSVPGDQYF. The CDR3 DNA sequence: TGTGCCAGCAGTTCAACCGGGACTAGCGTTCCGGGGGACCAGTACTTC.

The V call is TRBV21-1, the J call TRBJ2-2; TRBD1, as called in the table, went unchecked against the DNA. TRBV21-1 is assigned pseudogene status. The CDR3 has 15 amino acids. DNA for the CDR3: TGTGCCAGCAGCGACAGTAGAAACTACACCGGGGAGCTGTTTTTT. Translation gives CASSDSRNYTGELFF.

V is TRBV4-3 and J is TRBJ2-7; D is unclear. Germline-derived CDR1 and CDR2 are LGHNA and YSLEER. This CDR3 has 15 residues. V dropped 0 bases and J dropped 6 bases, with 15 bases sitting between them. The CDR3 reads CASSQDLARLSEQYF. In nucleotides, the CDR3 is TGCGCCAGCAGCCAAGATCTGGCCAGGCTAAGCGAGCAGTACTTC.